These 17 T cell receptor beta chains were sequenced from one sample in a study of vaccination effects on CD4 cells after COVID-19. Before any sequencing was done, the ViraFEST assay used viral peptide pools to expand antigen-specific CD4+ T cells. An approximately nine-day culture period preceded the isolation of CD4+ T cells. Vaccine administered to participants consisted of two doses of either BNT162b2 or mRNA-1273. Using immunoSEQ multiplex PCR, the repertoire was profiled, and TCRdb retains in-frame clones only, with some absent. The sample yields fewer than 25,000 clones, around 70% seen once. The antigens of these receptors remain unknown. The material sequenced was CD4+ T cells from PBMCs cultured with HCoV-NL63 spike peptides, taken after COVID-19 vaccination. The receptors shown here come from a human donor who received a COVID-19 vaccine.

This chain uses TRBV7-9 with TRBJ1-6, with D possibly being TRBD1 (6 bases). Trimming pared 5 bases from V and 7 bases from J, leaving 12 bases between. The length of the CDR3 is 14 residues. In germline, CDR1 is SEHNR, CDR2 FQNEAQ (reference sequence). CDR3 sequence: CASSTGLENSPLHF. CDR3 nucleotide sequence: TGTGCCAGCAGCACAGGGTTGGAGAATTCACCCCTCCACTTT. The variable domain in full, with the rest retrieved from reference TRBV7-9 and TRBJ1-6, is DTGVSQNPRHKITKRGQNVTFRCDPISEHNRLYWYRQTLGQGPEFLTYFQNEAQLEKSRLLSDRFSAERPKGSFSTLEIQRTEQGDSAMYLCASSTGLENSPLHFGNGTRLTVT.

This chain uses TRBV27 with TRBJ2-5; 8 bases match TRBD2. V lost 3 bases and J lost 4; bases outside the gene matches: 10. Germline V gives CDR1 MNHEY, CDR2 SMNVEV (reference sequence). The CDR3 has 16 amino acids. The CDR3 reads CASSFGSSGSRETQYF. DNA for the CDR3: TGTGCCAGCAGTTTTGGGTCCAGCGGGAGTAGAGAGACCCAGTACTTC.

In DNA form, the CDR3 reads TGTGCCAGTAGTTTGGGGTCAAACGGCAATCAGCCCCAGCATTTT. This sequence encodes CASSLGSNGNQPQHF. The V gene is TRBV19, the J gene TRBJ1-5; D uncertain. CDR1 and CDR2 (germline): LNHDA, SQIVND (reference sequence). Between the trimmed V and J ends, which lost 5 bases and 2 bases, there was a span of 13 bases. This CDR3 contains 15 residues.

V gene TRBV6-5 combines with J gene TRBJ1-2; 8 nucleotides agree with TRBD1. The CDR3 length is 15 residues. In germline, CDR1 is MNHEY, CDR2 SVGAGI. Unmatched junction bases numbered 9, after V lost 2 bases and J lost 7 bases. The CDR3 nucleotides read TGTGCCAGCAGTTACGAGCAGGGGGCCCTGTTTGGCTACACCTTC. It codes for CASSYEQGALFGYTF.

The rearrangement uses TRBV19 and TRBJ2-7, with TRBD2 as a possible D gene (6 bases). Per the germline V gene, CDR1 is LNHDA and CDR2 is SQIVND (reference sequence). Between the trimmed V and J ends, which lost 6 bases and 3 bases, there was a span of 15 bases. This CDR3 is 14 amino acids long. This chain's CDR3 is CASSRRTGDYEQYF. DNA for the CDR3: TGTGCCAGTAGCCGGAGGACGGGGGACTACGAGCAGTACTTC.

The chain couples TRBV3-1 (or the pseudogene TRBV3-2) to TRBJ1-1, with 9 bases fitting TRBD1. The J segment lost 1 base and the V segment lost 3 bases, leaving 9 bases of the junction unmatched. Germline loops: CDR1 LGHDT, CDR2 YNNKEL (reference sequence). There are 17 residues in the CDR3. In DNA form, the CDR3 reads TGTGCCAGCAGCCACCCCGGGACAGGGTTTCAGAACACTGAAGCTTTCTTT. Its translation: CASSHPGTGFQNTEAFF.

The chain joins TRBV10-3 to TRBJ2-7; D perhaps matches TRBD2 (5 bases). The length of the CDR3 is 14 residues. Germline V gene sequence: CDR1 ENHRY, CDR2 SYGVKD. The V end lost 0 bases, the J end lost 6 bases, and 12 bases lay between the germline ends. The CDR3 DNA reads TGTGCCATCAGTGAGTCGGGGAGACGGGGCGAGCAGTACTTC. Protein product: CAISESGRRGEQYF.

This clone was found a few times. V and J are TRBV10-1 and TRBJ1-2, with D hard to call. CDR1 WNHNN and CDR2 SYGVQD come from the germline V gene (reference sequence). V lost 3 bases, J lost 4 bases, and 15 bases lay in between. The CDR3 is 15 residues long. CDR3 residues: CASSDYSWGPYGYTF. CDR3 DNA: TGCGCCAGCAGTGATTATAGTTGGGGTCCCTATGGCTACACCTTC.

This rearrangement joins TRBV3-1 (or the pseudogene TRBV3-2) to TRBJ1-4, with TRBD1 as a possible D gene (5 bases). CDR1 is LGHDT and CDR2 is YNNKEL in the germline V gene (reference sequence). The CDR3 length is 16 residues. Between the trimmed V and J ends, which lost 4 bases and 2 bases, there was a span of 14 bases. The CDR3 loop reads CASSPTRGATNEKLFF. The CDR3 nucleotides are TGTGCCAGCAGCCCCACCCGAGGGGCGACTAATGAAAAACTGTTTTTT.

This clone was counted once. This chain uses TRBV5-1 with TRBJ2-2; the match to TRBD2 covers 11 bases. The CDR3 loop spans 16 amino acids. The germline V gene has CDR1 SGHRS and CDR2 YFSETQ. V shed 4 bases, J shed 2 bases, and the junction held 4 bases outside the gene matches. The CDR3 DNA reads as TGCGCCAGCAGCGCCGGGACTAGCGGAAACACCGGGGAGCTGTTTTTT. Translating gives CASSAGTSGNTGELFF. The variable domain in full, completed from reference TRBV5-1 and TRBJ2-2, reads KAGVTQTPRYLIKTRGQQVTLSCSPISGHRSVSWYQQTPGQGLQFLFEYFSETQRNKGNFPGRFSGRQFSNSRSEMNVSTLELGDSALYLCASSAGTSGNTGELFFGEGSRLTVL.

J is TRBJ1-6 and V is TRBV29-1, with D unresolved. CDR1 is SQVTM and CDR2 is ANQGSEA in the germline V gene. CDR3 length: 13 residues. Deletions cut 5 bases from V and 7 bases from J, with 12 bases between. The CDR3 loop reads CSVMEGSNSPLHF. For the CDR3, the DNA is TGCAGCGTTATGGAGGGATCAAATTCACCCCTCCACTTT.

This chain connects TRBV11-2 to TRBJ1-3; 9 nucleotides align to TRBD1. The CDR3 is 15 residues long. V shed 3 bases and J 7 bases; nucleotides not matched to a gene: 7. CDR1 SGHAT and CDR2 FQNNGV come from the germline V gene. The CDR3 sequence is CASSFVGTGSNTIYF. DNA of the CDR3: TGTGCCAGCAGCTTTGTCGGGACAGGGAGCAACACCATATATTTT.

This clone was detected a few times. This chain uses TRBV20-1 with TRBJ1-5; D is ambiguous. Trimming shortened V by 5 bases and J by 15 bases, and 17 bases separated the two germline ends. This CDR3 spans 11 amino acids. In germline, CDR1 is DFQATT, CDR2 SNEGSKA (reference sequence). The CDR3 DNA reads as TGCAGTGCTCGCACCAGCGGAGAAGCGCATTTT. It translates to CSARTSGEAHF.

This chain connects TRBV7-8 to TRBJ1-1, with a tentative D call TRBD1 (5 bases). The CDR3 consists of 14 residues. Trimming stripped 0 bases from V and 4 bases from J, with 9 bases between. Germline CDR1 reads SGHVS; CDR2 reads FQNEAQ. DNA of the CDR3: TGTGCCAGCAGCTTAGCGTCAGGGCCCACTGAAGCTTTCTTT. It specifies CASSLASGPTEAFF.

The chain carries TRBV19 and TRBJ2-3; 7 nucleotides align to TRBD1. After removal of 5 bases from V and 2 bases from J, the junction contained 7 bases not matched to a gene. Germline CDR1 reads LNHDA; CDR2 reads SQIVND (reference sequence). The CDR3 runs 15 residues. The CDR3 bases are TGTGCCAGTAGTGTTCGACAGGGCCCCACAGATACGCAGTATTTT. It encodes CASSVRQGPTDTQYF.

The chain links TRBV29-1 to TRBJ2-7, with 8 bases that match TRBD2. CDR1 SQVTM and CDR2 ANQGSEA come from the germline V gene. Trimming took 7 bases from V and 3 from J; bases not matched to a gene: 8. There are 13 residues in the CDR3. CDR3 in amino acids: CSASSGPVYEQYF. CDR3 sequence (DNA): TGCAGCGCATCTAGCGGGCCGGTCTACGAGCAGTACTTC.

CDR3 DNA sequence: TGTGCCACCAGCAGAGATGCGAGCCAAGAGACCCAGTACTTC. Protein: CATSRDASQETQYF. V and J are TRBV15 and TRBJ2-5; no clear D. Per germline, CDR1 LNHNV and CDR2 YYDKDF (reference sequence). This CDR3 region has 14 residues. V lost 0 bases and J lost 1, with 6 bases in between.